Below, 25 T cell receptor beta chains from the same sample are listed, as sequenced in a study of T-cell memory formation after mild COVID-19. TCRdb independently ran MiXCR on the 5' RACE reads; one entry per CDR3 protein. The table includes approximately 290,000 distinct CDR3 sequences, more than 15% detected once. The sequenced material came from PBMCs or a T cell subset sorted from them (not recorded which). All receptors come from a man in his late teens or twenties who had mild COVID-19 (a few samples of this study predate the infection). Cell type and time point are not known.

This clonotype was counted between two and nine times. The chain uses TRBV20-1 and TRBJ1-5; 7 bases map to TRBD1. V lost 3 bases, J lost 4 bases, and 6 bases stayed unmatched. This CDR3 region has 14 residues. CDR1 is DFQATT, CDR2 SNEGSKA, per germline (reference sequence). CDR3 sequence (DNA): TGCAGTGCTAGGTCGATACAGGGGAATCAGCCCCAGCATTTT. Its protein is CSARSIQGNQPQHF.

The rearrangement links TRBV20-1 to TRBJ1-2, with D possibly being TRBD1 (5 bases). The ends were cut back, 3 bases at V and 3 bases at J, with 11 bases in the middle. Germline V gives CDR1 DFQATT, CDR2 SNEGSKA (reference sequence). The CDR3 sequence is 13 residues long. The CDR3 spells CSARRGPDYGYTF. The DNA of the CDR3 is TGCAGTGCTAGGAGGGGCCCGGACTATGGCTACACCTTC.

This clonotype turned up a few times. This chain connects TRBV4-3 to TRBJ2-7; the match to TRBD1 covers 7 bases. Germline V gene lookup returns CDR1 LGHNA and CDR2 YSLEER. CDR3 length equals 16 residues. V was pared by 0 bases and J by 2 bases, with 7 bases of the junction left unmatched. The DNA for the CDR3 is TGCGCCAGCAGCCAAGAGAAGACAGGGAGAACCTACGAGCAGTACTTC. The encoded protein is CASSQEKTGRTYEQYF.

The J gene is TRBJ2-4, the V gene TRBV18; 7 bases align to TRBD1. Germline CDR1 KGHSH, CDR2 LQKENI. V lost 3 bases to trimming and J lost 2 bases; unmatched junction nucleotides: 7. CDR3 length equals 16 residues. The CDR3 DNA follows: TGTGCCAGCTCACCGGGTCCGGGACAGACCAAAAACATTCAGTACTTC. Its protein product is CASSPGPGQTKNIQYF.

This clonotype has more than one count but fewer than ten. V is TRBV6-5 and J is TRBJ2-5; 10 bases map to TRBD2. Trimming at V came to 6 bases and at J to 7 bases, leaving 11 bases not matched to a gene. The CDR3 contains 15 residues. Germline CDR1 is MNHEY and CDR2 is SVGAGI. CDR3 in DNA: TGTGCCAGCAGGGATAAGCGGGGGGGTCGTCGGACCCAGTACTTC. It translates to CASRDKRGGRRTQYF.

In its sample, this clonotype was seen a few times. This rearrangement joins TRBV10-3 to TRBJ1-1, with 7 bases identical to TRBD1. The CDR3 spans 13 residues. Germline lookup yields CDR1 ENHRY and CDR2 SYGVKD. With 6 bases clipped from V and 4 bases from J, the junction kept 5 bases outside the gene matches. The CDR3 DNA reads TGTGCCATCAGGGGAGGGGGCTTCACTGAAGCTTTCTTT. This gives the protein CAIRGGGFTEAFF.

This chain uses TRBV14 with TRBJ1-1; possibly TRBD1 for D (5 bases). The CDR3 covers 16 residues. Looked up from germline, CDR1 is SGHDN and CDR2 is FVKESK. Trimming removed 1 base from V and 3 bases from J, with 15 bases in between. The CDR3: CASSQVGVAVDTEAFF. For the CDR3, the DNA is TGTGCCAGCAGCCAAGTGGGGGTGGCGGTGGACACTGAAGCTTTCTTT.

The sample holds a few counts of this clonotype. The chain recombines TRBV9 with TRBJ2-7, with TRBD2 matching 9 bases. The CDR3 is 15 amino acids. Germline-derived CDR1 and CDR2 are SGDLS and YYNGEE. With 0 bases clipped from V and 6 bases from J, the junction kept 7 bases outside the gene matches. The CDR3 loop is CASSVDGGGAREQYF. DNA for the CDR3: TGTGCCAGCAGCGTAGATGGCGGGGGGGCCCGCGAGCAGTACTTC.

The genes are TRBV9 and TRBJ2-1; D assignment may be TRBD1 or TRBD2 (5 bases each). CDR1 is SGDLS and CDR2 is YYNGEE in the germline V gene. The ends were cut back, 0 bases at V and 7 bases at J, with 17 bases in the middle. CDR3 length: 16 amino acids. The CDR3 sequence is CASSVVGALTQNEQFF. The CDR3 nucleotides read TGTGCCAGCAGCGTAGTCGGGGCCCTGACACAAAATGAGCAGTTCTTC.

The genes are TRBV27 and TRBJ1-4, with 9 bases matching TRBD1. The ends lost 7 bases at V and 8 bases at J; junction bases unmatched: 5. Germline assignment: CDR1 MNHEY and CDR2 SMNVEV (reference sequence). The CDR3 loop spans 13 amino acids. The CDR3 protein is CASTGTGKEKLFF. The CDR3 DNA reads TGTGCCAGCACCGGGACAGGGAAGGAAAAACTGTTTTTT.

This clonotype was counted between two and nine times. The rearrangement uses TRBV20-1 and TRBJ2-3, with 8 bases aligning to TRBD1. This CDR3 comprises 12 residues. The J segment lost 6 bases and the V segment lost 3 bases, leaving 2 bases of the junction unmatched. Germline V CDR1 and CDR2: DFQATT, SNEGSKA (reference sequence). As DNA, the CDR3 is TGCAGTGCTAGTCAGGGGGCTGATACGCAGTATTTT. Translated: CSASQGADTQYF.

In its sample, this clonotype was seen many times. This sequence joins TRBV7-9 and TRBJ2-7, with a possible D match to TRBD2 (6 bases). Trimming shortened V by 2 bases and J by 1 base, and 15 bases separated the two germline ends. This CDR3 has 16 amino acids. Looked up from germline, CDR1 is SEHNR and CDR2 is FQNEAQ (reference sequence). The chain's CDR3 is CASSLLGGVRSYEQYF. The CDR3 DNA is TGTGCCAGCAGCTTATTGGGAGGCGTACGATCCTACGAGCAGTACTTC. Together with reference TRBV7-9 and TRBJ2-7, the CDR3 gives the full variable domain: DTGVSQNPRHKITKRGQNVTFRCDPISEHNRLYWYRQTLGQGPEFLTYFQNEAQLEKSRLLSDRFSAERPKGSFSTLEIQRTEQGDSAMYLCASSLLGGVRSYEQYFGPGTRLTVT.

This clonotype was seen ten or more times. One end of the junction does not line up with germline, which may come from a read error. V is TRBV11-1 and J is TRBJ2-7, with no clear D. The CDR3 spans 12 residues. CDR1 SGHAT and CDR2 FQDESV come from the germline V gene (reference sequence). CDR3 nucleotides: TGCGCCAGCAGCTTGAATAGCTACGAGCAGTACTTC. Its protein is CASSLNSYEQYF.

The V gene is TRBV10-3, the J gene TRBJ2-4; TRBD1 matches at 7 bases. V gave up 10 bases and J gave up 6 bases; unmatched junction bases: 15. CDR3 length: 15 residues. CDR1 and CDR2 (germline): ENHRY, SYGVKD. The CDR3 bases are TGTGCCAAAAAGCAGTTGTCGGCAGGGGGAAACATTCAGTACTTC. It codes for CAKKQLSAGGNIQYF.

This clonotype has a handful of counts. The CDR3 DNA reads TGTGCCAGCAGTCTATTGAGAAGAGATACGCAGTATTTT. Translated: CASSLLRRDTQYF. V is TRBV12-3 or TRBV12-4 and J is TRBJ2-3; D is unresolved. The CDR3 covers 13 residues. V gave up 5 bases and J gave up 5 bases, with 11 bases separating them.

About this clonotype: Relative to the germline gene, one junction end is altered; a read error may explain this. J is TRBJ1-1 and V is TRBV4-1; 8 bases map to TRBD1. Germline V lookup: CDR1 MGHRA, CDR2 YSYEKL. There are 13 residues in the CDR3. The CDR3 coding sequence is TGTGCCAGCAGCCAAGGACAGGGCACTGAAGCTTTCTTT. Its translation is CASSQGQGTEAFF.

This clonotype was found a few times. The chain recombines TRBV5-1 with TRBJ2-7; D is possibly TRBD2 (6 bases). Germline V gene sequence: CDR1 SGHRS, CDR2 YFSETQ. The CDR3 totals 16 residues. V was pared by 0 bases and J by 5 bases, with 18 bases between. CDR3: CASSLGRGEANHEQYF. The CDR3 DNA follows: TGCGCCAGCAGCTTGGGGCGCGGGGAAGCTAACCACGAGCAGTACTTC. Looking up the rest from reference TRBV5-1 and TRBJ2-7 gives the full variable domain: KAGVTQTPRYLIKTRGQQVTLSCSPISGHRSVSWYQQTPGQGLQFLFEYFSETQRNKGNFPGRFSGRQFSNSRSEMNVSTLELGDSALYLCASSLGRGEANHEQYFGPGTRLTVT.

In this sample, this clonotype turned up many times. This chain links TRBV4-3 with TRBJ2-5; D not certain. Germline V gives CDR1 LGHNA, CDR2 YSLEER. The ends were cut back, 0 bases at V and 1 base at J, with 9 bases in the middle. CDR3 length: 15 amino acids. The CDR3 nucleotides are TGCGCCAGCAGCCAAGAGACGTTTACCCAAGAGACCCAGTACTTC. It codes for CASSQETFTQETQYF.

This clonotype appeared a few times. The chain recombines TRBV7-9 with TRBJ2-6; 8 bases are shared with TRBD1. Germline values: CDR1 SEHNR, CDR2 FQNEAQ (reference sequence). The J segment lost 0 bases and the V segment lost 5 bases, leaving 6 bases of the junction unmatched. CDR3 length: 17 amino acids. The CDR3 coding sequence is TGTGCCAGCAGCACCTCGGACAGGGTCTCTGGGGCCAACGTCCTGACTTTC. This encodes CASSTSDRVSGANVLTF.

The chain couples TRBV27 to TRBJ1-5; 8 bases match TRBD1. In germline, CDR1 is MNHEY, CDR2 SMNVEV (reference sequence). V lost 5 bases and J lost 4; bases outside the gene matches: 13. The CDR3 is 17 amino acids. The CDR3 sequence is CASSPSIDRGANQPQHF. DNA for the CDR3: TGTGCCAGCAGTCCCTCTATTGACAGGGGAGCAAATCAGCCCCAGCATTTT.

The sample holds many counts of this clonotype. This rearrangement joins TRBV7-2 to TRBJ1-1, with TRBD1 as a possible D gene (5 bases). Germline V gives CDR1 SGHTA, CDR2 FQGNSA. The CDR3 runs 13 residues. V gave up 5 bases and J gave up 1 base, with 8 bases separating them. In nucleotides, the CDR3 is TGTGCCAGCAGCCCGGGGGGGAACACTGAAGCTTTCTTT. It specifies CASSPGGNTEAFF.

A few counts support this clonotype. The CDR3 nucleotides are TGTGCCAGCAGAAGGACAGGGGGTCCTTTCGAGCAGTACGTC. Residues: CASRRTGGPFEQYV. The chain has TRBV28 and TRBJ2-7; 10 bases are shared with TRBD1. Unmatched junction bases numbered 8, after V lost 6 bases and J lost 6 bases. The CDR3 consists of 14 residues. Per germline, CDR1 MDHEN and CDR2 SYDVKM.

This clonotype appeared a few times. The rearrangement uses TRBV7-2 and TRBJ2-3; D tentatively fits TRBD1 or TRBD2 (7 bases each). Trimming shortened V by 5 bases and J by 6 bases, and 12 bases separated the two germline ends. The CDR3 is 13 residues long. CDR1 is SGHTA and CDR2 is FQGNSA in the germline V gene. The CDR3 here is CASSRQGGDTQYF. CDR3 bases: TGTGCCAGCAGCCGACAGGGAGGGGATACGCAGTATTTT. Full variable domain (rest looked up from reference TRBV7-2 and TRBJ2-3): GAGVSQSPSNKVTEKGKDVELRCDPISGHTALYWYRQSLGQGLEFLIYFQGNSAPDKSGLPSDRFSAERTGGSVSTLTIQRTQQEDSAVYLCASSRQGGDTQYFGPGTRLTVL.

This clonotype was seen ten or more times. The chain carries TRBV7-6 and TRBJ1-6; 10 positions agree with TRBD1. CDR1 is SGHVS, CDR2 FNYEAQ, per germline. CDR3 length: 16 residues. The J segment lost 8 bases and the V segment lost 0 bases, leaving 4 bases of the junction unmatched. The chain's CDR3 is CASSLAPGTGDSPLHF. For the CDR3, the DNA is TGTGCCAGCAGCTTAGCGCCCGGGACAGGGGATTCACCCCTCCACTTT. The whole variable domain, remainder taken from reference TRBV7-6 and TRBJ1-6, is GAGVSQSPRYKVTKRGQDVALRCDPISGHVSLYWYRQALGQGPEFLTYFNYEAQQDKSGLPNDRFSAERPEGSISTLTIQRTEQRDSAMYRCASSLAPGTGDSPLHFGNGTRLTVT.

This clonotype was recorded a few times. The CDR3 here is CSARSHSEREKLFF. The CDR3 DNA reads as TGCAGTGCTAGAAGCCACTCAGAGAGAGAAAAACTGTTTTTT. The V and J genes are TRBV20-1 and TRBJ1-4; D is undetermined. The CDR3 runs 14 residues. Germline-derived CDR1 and CDR2 are DFQATT and SNEGSKA (reference sequence). V was clipped by 2 bases and J by 8 bases, with 15 bases between them.